What follows are 23 T cell receptor beta chains derived from one specimen sequenced in a study of breast tumors, draining lymph nodes, adjacent tissues. The lymph nodes were axillary draining lymph nodes from breast cancer patients. TCRdb processed the multiplex PCR reads anew with MiXCR; each CDR3 protein has one entry. The sample lists 150,000 to 200,000 distinct CDR3 sequences, approximately 30% occurring once. The specimen was axillary lymph node tissue. These TCRs come from a female donor with breast cancer. Some clones in this sample may be carry-over from other donors' samples.

This clonotype was seen a handful of times. A read error is possible here, since a much larger clone lies one base away. The rearrangement uses TRBV10-1 and TRBJ2-7; TRBD2 aligns across 12 bases. The CDR3 is made up of 17 amino acids. V dropped 7 bases and J dropped 7; count of bases not matched to a gene: 17. Germline V gene sequence: CDR1 WNHNN, CDR2 SYGVQD (reference sequence). The CDR3 reads CASTGDLAGGDNEEQYF. The DNA for the CDR3 is TGCGCCAGCACCGGTGATCTAGCGGGAGGGGATAATGAAGAGCAGTACTTC.

This clonotype was counted many times. The chain combines TRBV9 with TRBJ2-2, with 7 positions matching TRBD2. Germline values: CDR1 SGDLS, CDR2 YYNGEE. CDR3 size: 14 residues. Trimming at V came to 3 bases and at J to 2 bases, leaving 1 base not matched to a gene. The chain's CDR3 is CASSEAGNTGELFF. The CDR3, as DNA: TGTGCCAGCAGCGAAGCGGGAAACACCGGGGAGCTGTTTTTT.

Concerning this clonotype: This sequence may be a read error, since a much larger clone differs from it by one base. CDR3 amino acids: CASSLDQETQHF. In DNA, the CDR3 is TGCGCCAGCAGCTTGGACCAAGAGACCCAGCACTTC. J is TRBJ2-5 and V is TRBV5-1, with D hard to call. Germline V gene lookup returns CDR1 SGHRS and CDR2 YFSETQ. The CDR3 extends over 12 amino acids.

This clonotype was recorded many times. The rearrangement uses TRBV19 and TRBJ1-6; D gene unclear. Trimming cost V 7 bases and J 7 bases, with 14 bases left between them. Germline loops: CDR1 LNHDA, CDR2 SQIVND (reference sequence). The CDR3 totals 14 residues. This CDR3 reads CASTGDLENSPLHF. CDR3 in DNA: TGTGCCAGTACCGGGGATCTGGAGAATTCACCCCTCCACTTT.

Points on this clonotype: This may come from a read error, since a much larger clone is one base off. This chain links TRBV20-1 with TRBJ2-1; 8 bases are a match to TRBD1. The CDR3 runs 12 residues. Germline loops: CDR1 DFQATT, CDR2 SNEGSKA (reference sequence). Written as DNA, the CDR3 is TGCAGTGCTTACGGACAGGGCGGTGAGCCGTTCTTC. It translates to CSAYGQGGEPFF.

The gene calls are TRBV10-3 and TRBJ2-7, with 12 bases fitting TRBD1. The CDR3 is made up of 14 amino acids. V was clipped by 4 bases and J by 5 bases; unmatched bases: 3. The germline V gene has CDR1 ENHRY and CDR2 SYGVKD. CDR3 sequence reads: CAISGGQGAHEQYF. As DNA, the CDR3 is TGTGCCATCAGTGGGGGACAGGGGGCGCACGAGCAGTACTTC.

This clonotype was seen at least ten times. This chain's CDR3 is CASSPASTQYF. CDR3 nucleotide sequence: TGTGCCAGCAGCCCCGCATCCACGCAGTATTTT. This chain connects TRBV12-3 or TRBV12-4 to TRBJ2-3; D gene ambiguous. This CDR3 contains 11 residues. V lost 6 bases and J 9 bases, leaving 10 bases between the germline ends.

This clonotype was found many times. The gene calls are TRBV20-1 and TRBJ2-7, with 13 bases identical to TRBD2. Germline lookup yields CDR1 DFQATT and CDR2 SNEGSKA (reference sequence). With V trimmed by 5 bases and J by 6 bases, 4 bases remained unmatched. The CDR3 runs 13 residues. Here the CDR3 DNA reads TGCAGTGCTCTTCGGACTAGCGGGGGCGAGCAGTACTTC. The encoded protein is CSALRTSGGEQYF.

The chain employs TRBV2 and TRBJ2-2; no reliable D call. Trimming cost V 0 bases and J 7 bases, with 3 bases left between them. The CDR3 consists of 12 residues. Germline CDR1 reads SNHLY; CDR2 reads FYNNEI. The CDR3 sequence is CASSEANGELFF. The CDR3 DNA follows: TGTGCCAGCAGTGAAGCAAACGGGGAGCTGTTTTTT. Full variable domain (outside the CDR3, taken from reference TRBV2 and TRBJ2-2): EPEVTQTPSHQVTQMGQEVILRCVPISNHLYFYWYRQILGQKVEFLVSFYNNEISEKSEIFDDQFSVERPDGSNFTLKIRSTKLEDSAMYFCASSEANGELFFGEGSRLTVL.

This clonotype was detected only a few times. A much more abundant neighbour one base away suggests this may be a read error. The chain links TRBV12-3 or TRBV12-4 to TRBJ1-2, with a weak D call TRBD1 (6 bases). V lost 3 bases, J lost 7 bases, and 15 bases lay in between. The CDR3 totals 14 residues. The CDR3 sequence: CASSFRGRAPGYTF. The CDR3 DNA reads as TGTGCCAGCAGTTTCAGGGGCCGGGCCCCTGGCTACACCTTC.

Notes on this clonotype: A much larger clone sits a single nucleotide away, making a read error possible. Likely a read error: the CDR3 ends without its conserved phenylalanine or tryptophan. This chain connects TRBV4-2 to TRBJ2-7; tentatively, D is TRBD1 (5 bases). CDR3 length: 15 amino acids. Germline loops: CDR1 LGHNA, CDR2 YNFKEQ. Trimming cost V 5 bases and J 5 bases, with 19 bases left between them. The CDR3 DNA reads as TGTGCCAGCAGCTTAGAAGGGGTGCCTAGTGACGAGCAGTACCTC. As protein: CASSLEGVPSDEQYL.

There are many counts of this clonotype. This rearrangement joins TRBV9 to TRBJ1-6; no clear D gene. This CDR3 has 14 amino acids. CDR1 and CDR2 from the germline V gene are SGDLS and YYNGEE. V was shortened by 0 bases and J by 10 bases, with 11 bases between the two germline ends. Here the CDR3 reads CASSVAAERSPLHF. As DNA, the CDR3 is TGTGCCAGCAGCGTAGCGGCTGAGAGGTCACCCCTCCACTTT.

A word on this clonotype: Just one base apart from a much larger clone, this may be a read error. The rearrangement links TRBV20-1 to TRBJ2-1, with TRBD2 identical over 10 bases. Germline loops: CDR1 DFQATT, CDR2 SNEGSKA (reference sequence). The CDR3 covers 15 residues. J was trimmed by 10 bases and V by 5 bases; bases with no gene match: 14. CDR3: CSAGGVLAGAWEQFF. Written as DNA, the CDR3 is TGCAGTGCTGGAGGGGTGCTAGCGGGGGCGTGGGAGCAGTTCTTC.

This clonotype was counted many times. The V call is TRBV20-1, the J call TRBJ2-2; TRBD1 matches at 8 bases. This CDR3 comprises 16 residues. The ends lost 0 bases at V and 1 base at J; junction bases unmatched: 4. Germline V gene lookup returns CDR1 DFQATT and CDR2 SNEGSKA (reference sequence). CDR3 loop: CSARDPGQGNTGELFF. The CDR3 DNA is TGCAGTGCTAGAGACCCCGGACAGGGGAACACCGGGGAGCTGTTTTTT.

The J gene is TRBJ1-6, the V gene TRBV2; the D is unclear. Germline lookup yields CDR1 SNHLY and CDR2 FYNNEI. V lost 6 bases and J 10 bases, leaving 19 bases between the germline ends. The CDR3 extends over 15 amino acids. DNA for the CDR3: TGTGCCAGCAGGAAAGATTTTACCTCATGGTCACCCCTCCACTTT. Translation: CASRKDFTSWSPLHF.

The chain employs TRBV20-1 and TRBJ2-7; 7 positions match TRBD2. CDR1 DFQATT and CDR2 SNEGSKA come from the germline V gene (reference sequence). V trimming: 3 bases; J trimming: 2 bases; junction bases outside the gene matches: 25. The CDR3 contains 20 residues. This chain's CDR3 is CSARGRVSGLPLQFAYEQYF. The CDR3 DNA reads TGCAGTGCTAGGGGAAGGGTTTCGGGACTACCTTTACAGTTCGCCTACGAGCAGTACTTC.

This clonotype was detected many times. This rearrangement joins TRBV20-1 to TRBJ2-3; TRBD2 is a possible D gene (6 bases). CDR3 length: 12 residues. V gave up 3 bases and J gave up 6 bases, with 10 bases separating them. Germline V gene data show CDR1 as DFQATT and CDR2 as SNEGSKA (reference sequence). The DNA for the CDR3 is TGCAGTGCTAGCGGGAGCGGGGATACGCAGTATTTT. Its translation: CSASGSGDTQYF.

The chain recombines TRBV9 with TRBJ1-1; D is perhaps TRBD1 (5 bases). V lost 0 bases to trimming and J lost 9 bases, with 15 bases between them. This CDR3 spans 14 amino acids. Per germline, CDR1 SGDLS and CDR2 YYNGEE. The CDR3 DNA follows: TGTGCCAGCAGCGTAGGAGCAGGGCCGGACCAAGCTTTCTTT. Its protein product is CASSVGAGPDQAFF.

This clonotype was counted at least ten times. The chain recombines TRBV14 with TRBJ1-2; tentative D call: TRBD1 (6 bases). Germline V gene lookup returns CDR1 SGHDN and CDR2 FVKESK. The CDR3 consists of 16 residues. Trimming left V 0 bases short and J 4 bases short, with 15 bases between. CDR3 nucleotides: TGTGCCAGCAGCCAAGATTACGGACAGATGCGCTATGGCTACACCTTC. As protein: CASSQDYGQMRYGYTF.

CDR3 amino acids: CASSPKWDGNTEAFF. As DNA, the CDR3 is TGTGCCAGCTCTCCGAAATGGGACGGGAACACTGAAGCTTTCTTT. The chain couples TRBV18 to TRBJ1-1, with a tentative D call TRBD1 (5 bases). Trimming took off 6 bases at V and 1 base at J, with 15 bases between the two ends. Germline V gene data show CDR1 as KGHSH and CDR2 as LQKENI. The CDR3 runs to 15 residues.

Many counts were recorded for this clonotype. The genes are TRBV20-1 and TRBJ2-7; 9 positions match TRBD1. Unmatched junction bases numbered 0, after V lost 5 bases and J lost 4 bases. This CDR3 has 11 amino acids. Germline V CDR1 and CDR2: DFQATT, SNEGSKA (reference sequence). This CDR3 reads CSAGQGYEQYF. The CDR3 DNA reads as TGCAGTGCTGGACAGGGGTACGAGCAGTACTTC.

This clonotype was seen repeatedly, ten times or more. This chain joins TRBV6-5 and TRBJ2-2, with D uncertain. Trimming stripped 7 bases from V and 4 bases from J, with 10 bases between. The length of the CDR3 is 13 residues. Germline CDR1 is MNHEY and CDR2 is SVGAGI. In DNA, the CDR3 is TGTGCCAGCAACTTTGCTAGCACCGGGGAGCTGTTTTTT. Amino acid sequence: CASNFASTGELFF.

The sample holds many counts of this clonotype. The chain is built from TRBV20-1 and TRBJ1-4; tentatively, D is TRBD1 (5 bases). The length of the CDR3 is 15 residues. The germline CDR1 and CDR2 sequences are DFQATT and SNEGSKA (reference sequence). V lost 6 bases to trimming and J lost 4 bases, with 18 bases between them. CDR3 sequence: CSARRGPPNNEKLFF. As DNA, the CDR3 is TGCAGTGCCAGAAGGGGCCCTCCTAATAATGAAAAACTGTTTTTT.